Listed here are 28 T cell receptor beta chains from one sample, sequenced in a study of blood T cell repertoires in COVID-19. TCRdb's table, derived via immunoSEQ multiplex PCR, lists solely in-frame clones and lacks some. The table lists around 200,000 clones, 86% of them singletons. The sequenced material came from PBMCs or T cells enriched from blood (not recorded which). These receptors were taken from a woman in her forties with acute COVID-19.

The chain combines TRBV7-8 with TRBJ2-1, with D hard to call. Germline V gene lookup returns CDR1 SGHVS and CDR2 FQNEAQ. With 3 bases removed from V and 0 bases from J, the gap between germline ends came to 3 bases. This CDR3 spans 13 amino acids. The DNA for the CDR3 is TGTGCCAGCAGCTTTAGCTCCTACAATGAGCAGTTCTTC. Amino acids: CASSFSSYNEQFF.

This chain joins TRBV13 and TRBJ2-2, with TRBD2 matching 9 bases. There are 16 residues in the CDR3. CDR1 is PRHDT and CDR2 is FYEKMQ in the germline V gene (reference sequence). V trimming: 5 bases; J trimming: 7 bases; junction bases outside the gene matches: 11. CDR3 amino acids: CASSSRRGGDNGELFF. The CDR3 bases are TGTGCCAGCAGCAGCAGGCGGGGGGGCGATAACGGGGAGCTGTTTTTT.

The rearrangement links TRBV6-2 or TRBV6-3 to TRBJ1-2, with a weak D call TRBD1 (5 bases). CDR3 length: 14 residues. Trimming took 5 bases from V and 8 from J, leaving 18 bases between them. CDR1 and CDR2 (germline): MNHEY, SVGEGT. In DNA, the CDR3 is TGTGCCAGCAGTCCCTTGGGGGGACGAATCGGCTACACCTTC. As protein: CASSPLGGRIGYTF.

The V gene is TRBV25-1, the J gene TRBJ2-7; the match to TRBD2 covers 9 bases. The V and J ends lost 6 bases and 9 bases, in that order; junction bases with no gene match: 15. The CDR3 is 15 residues long. Germline CDR1 is MGHDK and CDR2 is SYGVNS. This CDR3 reads CASSGGGSSGGSQYF. Written as DNA, the CDR3 is TGTGCCAGCAGCGGGGGCGGGAGTAGCGGGGGCTCGCAGTACTTC.

The CDR3 loop reads CASSLYPAGVGEETQYF. The CDR3 bases are TGTGCCAGCAGCTTATACCCAGCGGGGGTTGGGGAAGAGACCCAGTACTTC. V and J are TRBV11-2 and TRBJ2-5, with 8 bases aligning to TRBD2. The trim removed 2 bases at V and 3 bases at J, leaving 11 bases unmatched. Germline CDR1 and CDR2: SGHAT and FQNNGV. There are 17 residues in the CDR3. The full variable domain, rest sourced from reference TRBV11-2 and TRBJ2-5, is EAGVAQSPRYKIIEKRQSVAFWCNPISGHATLYWYQQILGQGPKLLIQFQNNGVVDDSQLPKDRFSAERLKGVDSTLKIQPAKLEDSAVYLCASSLYPAGVGEETQYFGPGTRLLVL.

This rearrangement joins TRBV9 to TRBJ2-7; 7 nucleotides align to TRBD2. The CDR3 covers 14 residues. V gave up 2 bases and J gave up 5 bases; unmatched junction bases: 7. Germline CDR1 is SGDLS and CDR2 is YYNGEE. The CDR3 nucleotides are TGTGCCAGCAGCGTCCGGACTAGTGGCGACGAGCAGTACTTC. Its protein product is CASSVRTSGDEQYF. Variable domain in full (rest from reference TRBV9 and TRBJ2-7): DSGVTQTPKHLITATGQRVTLRCSPRSGDLSVYWYQQSLDQGLQFLIQYYNGEERAKGNILERFSAQQFPDLHSELNLSSLELGDSALYFCASSVRTSGDEQYFGPGTRLTVT.

This clone came up once. For the CDR3, the DNA is TGTGCCACAACGCGACGGGGGTCGGACATTCAGTACTTC. This sequence encodes CATTRRGSDIQYF. This sequence joins TRBV19 and TRBJ2-4, with TRBD2 as a possible D gene (6 bases). The CDR3 covers 13 residues. The germline CDR1 and CDR2 sequences are LNHDA and SQIVND (reference sequence). V lost 10 bases, J lost 8 bases, and 18 bases lay in between.

The chain recombines TRBV5-5 with TRBJ1-5; the match to TRBD1 covers 10 bases. Germline values: CDR1 SGHKS, CDR2 YYEKEE (reference sequence). J gave up 1 base and V 4 bases, and 5 bases lay outside the gene matches. There are 16 residues in the CDR3. The chain's CDR3 is CASSPGDRGSNQPQHF. CDR3 coding DNA: TGTGCCAGCAGCCCAGGGGACAGGGGAAGCAATCAGCCCCAGCATTTT.

V and J are TRBV5-1 and TRBJ1-4; no definite D call. Trimming removed 1 base at V and 7 bases at J, with 11 bases between. The CDR3 has 14 residues. From germline, CDR1 is SGHRS and CDR2 YFSETQ. CDR3 in amino acids: CASSLYGLGEKLFF. CDR3 coding DNA: TGCGCCAGCAGCTTGTACGGGTTGGGTGAAAAACTGTTTTTT.

The rearrangement uses TRBV27 and TRBJ1-2; 7 positions match TRBD1. Germline V gene data show CDR1 as MNHEY and CDR2 as SMNVEV (reference sequence). J lost 7 bases, V lost 4 bases, and 12 bases had no gene match. This CDR3 contains 15 residues. CDR3 in amino acids: CASSWTTGYLSGYTF. In nucleotides, the CDR3 is TGTGCCAGCAGTTGGACGACAGGGTATCTCTCTGGCTACACCTTC.

The J gene is TRBJ2-7, the V gene TRBV6-4, with 7 bases identical to TRBD1. The germline CDR1 and CDR2 sequences are MRHNA and SNTAGT. The CDR3 length is 15 residues. J lost 3 bases, V lost 6 bases, and 11 bases had no gene match. In nucleotides, the CDR3 is TGTGCCAGCAGGCCCGGGACAGAGATGGACTACGAGCAGTACTTC. Its translation is CASRPGTEMDYEQYF.

The rearrangement joins TRBV6-2 or TRBV6-3 to TRBJ1-4; D might be TRBD1 (5 bases). The CDR3 loop spans 16 amino acids. Germline V gene sequence: CDR1 MNHEY, CDR2 SVGEGT. V was shortened by 5 bases and J by 1 base, with 14 bases between the two germline ends. The CDR3 protein is CASSPGGRGTNEKLFF. In nucleotides, the CDR3 is TGTGCCAGCAGTCCCGGCGGGAGGGGAACTAATGAAAAACTGTTTTTT.

The genes are TRBV12-1 and TRBJ1-2; TRBD1 is the table's D call, not checked against the DNA. TRBV12-1 is given as a pseudogene. This CDR3 spans 17 amino acids. This chain's CDR3 is CASSHHRTGPWWYGYTF. Written as DNA, the CDR3 is TGTGCCAGCAGCCACCACCGGACAGGCCCATGGTGGTATGGCTACACCTTC.

V and J are TRBV30 and TRBJ2-1; possible D gene TRBD2, 5 bases. V lost 5 bases, J lost 2 bases, and 10 bases lay in between. CDR3 length: 13 amino acids. Per germline, CDR1 GTSNPN and CDR2 SVGIG (reference sequence). CDR3 sequence reads: CAWGESPYNEQFF. CDR3 DNA sequence: TGTGCCTGGGGGGAGTCCCCCTACAATGAGCAGTTCTTC.

The chain links TRBV27 to TRBJ1-5; D gene ambiguous. Germline V gene sequence: CDR1 MNHEY, CDR2 SMNVEV (reference sequence). V dropped 4 bases and J dropped 7 bases, with 11 bases sitting between them. This CDR3 has 13 residues. CDR3 amino acids: CASSSLPAQPQHF. CDR3 in DNA: TGTGCCAGCAGTTCCCTCCCTGCGCAGCCCCAGCATTTT.

The chain carries TRBV4-1 and TRBJ1-4; 7 nucleotides line up with TRBD1. With 3 bases clipped from V and 5 bases from J, the junction kept 6 bases outside the gene matches. Germline V lookup: CDR1 MGHRA, CDR2 YSYEKL. This CDR3 comprises 15 residues. In nucleotides, the CDR3 is TGCGCCAGCAGCCAGCCGGGACAGTGGAATGAAAAACTGTTTTTT. Protein sequence: CASSQPGQWNEKLFF.

The V call is TRBV21-1, the J call TRBJ1-6; the DNA was not compared with TRBD1, the D call given in the table. TRBV21-1 is deemed a pseudogene. CDR3 length: 16 amino acids. The CDR3 sequence is CASSTRTEFHNSPLHF. The CDR3 DNA reads as TGTGCCAGCAGCACCCGGACAGAATTTCATAATTCACCCCTCCACTTT.

This clone was observed a single time. The chain joins TRBV4-2 to TRBJ2-2; D possibly corresponds to TRBD2 (6 bases). The germline CDR1 and CDR2 sequences are LGHNA and YNFKEQ. The CDR3 covers 15 residues. Between the trimmed V and J ends, which lost 0 bases and 6 bases, there was a span of 11 bases. CDR3 sequence reads: CASSQEASAAGELFF. The CDR3 DNA follows: TGTGCCAGCAGCCAAGAGGCTAGCGCAGCCGGGGAGCTGTTTTTT.

The chain carries TRBV6-2 or TRBV6-3 and TRBJ1-1; 8 nucleotides agree with TRBD1. Trimming cost V 2 bases and J 1 base; bases outside gene matches: 6. The CDR3 is 16 amino acids. Germline loops: CDR1 MNHEY, CDR2 SVGEGT. The CDR3 loop is CASSYDSRGPNTEAFF. The CDR3 DNA reads as TGTGCCAGCAGTTACGATTCCAGGGGGCCGAACACTGAAGCTTTCTTT.

CDR3 region: CASSYLSGGAAGELFF. The CDR3 DNA follows: TGTGCCAGCAGTTATCTTAGCGGGGGGGCCGCCGGGGAGCTGTTTTTT. This chain connects TRBV6-5 to TRBJ2-2; 11 nucleotides line up with TRBD2. The germline V gene has CDR1 MNHEY and CDR2 SVGAGI. J was trimmed by 6 bases and V by 3 bases; bases with no gene match: 6. This CDR3 spans 16 amino acids.

This chain links TRBV3-1 (or the pseudogene TRBV3-2) with TRBJ2-1; D might be TRBD2 (5 bases). This CDR3 has 12 residues. V lost 6 bases to trimming and J lost 4 bases, with 7 bases between them. CDR1 is LGHDT and CDR2 is YNNKEL in the germline V gene (reference sequence). Here the CDR3 DNA reads TGTGCCAGCAGTCGAGGGTACAATGAGCAGTTCTTC. This encodes CASSRGYNEQFF.

This chain's CDR3 is CSVAGGYNEQFF. DNA for the CDR3: TGCAGCGTTGCGGGGGGGTACAATGAGCAGTTCTTC. This chain links TRBV29-1 with TRBJ2-1, with TRBD2 identical over 8 bases. The CDR3 has 12 amino acids. Per the germline V gene, CDR1 is SQVTM and CDR2 is ANQGSEA. The V segment lost 4 bases and the J segment 4 bases; nucleotides outside the gene matches: 0.

This chain links TRBV27 with TRBJ2-1; 8 positions match TRBD2. The CDR3 is 15 amino acids. Trimming removed 8 bases from V and 2 bases from J; junction bases left unmatched: 8. Germline CDR1 is MNHEY and CDR2 is SMNVEV (reference sequence). The CDR3 bases are TGTGCCAGCCGTCTGGGGCGGGGGGCCTACAATGAGCAGTTCTTC. Encoded protein: CASRLGRGAYNEQFF.

The rearrangement joins TRBV18 to TRBJ1-2; 9 bases align to TRBD1. With V trimmed by 3 bases and J by 6 bases, 2 bases remained unmatched. The germline V gene encodes CDR1 KGHSH and CDR2 LQKENI. CDR3 length: 13 amino acids. DNA for the CDR3: TGTGCCAGCTCACCGGGGACAGGGAATGGCTACACCTTC. Translation gives CASSPGTGNGYTF.

This clone has just one count. V is TRBV2 and J is TRBJ2-2, with D perhaps TRBD1 (6 bases). The CDR3 is made up of 13 amino acids. Germline CDR1 and CDR2: SNHLY and FYNNEI. The ends were cut back, 5 bases at V and 7 bases at J, with 11 bases in the middle. Written as DNA, the CDR3 is TGTGCCAGCAGTATTACAGGGAGCGGGGAGCTGTTTTTT. Amino acids: CASSITGSGELFF.

This sequence joins TRBV9 and TRBJ2-5; 8 bases fit TRBD2. The CDR3 is 14 residues long. CDR1 SGDLS and CDR2 YYNGEE come from the germline V gene. The V gene end was trimmed by 3 bases and the J gene end by 7 bases; junction bases not matched to a gene: 8. The CDR3 DNA sequence: TGTGCCAGCAGCGCGGGGCTAGCGGGCAGGACCCAGTACTTC. Translated: CASSAGLAGRTQYF.

This chain joins TRBV7-8 and TRBJ1-1; a weak D match, TRBD1 (6 bases). Trimming took off 5 bases at V and 5 bases at J, with 18 bases between the two ends. Germline CDR1 SGHVS, CDR2 FQNEAQ. The CDR3 has 15 amino acids. For the CDR3, the DNA is TGTGCCAGCAGCCCTCCGAGGGGGGAGGGGACTGAAGCTTTCTTT. Its translation: CASSPPRGEGTEAFF.

The gene calls are TRBV6-6 and TRBJ2-1, with 9 bases matching TRBD1. V lost 5 bases, J lost 7 bases, and 12 bases stayed unmatched. The CDR3 has 16 amino acids. Germline V gene lookup returns CDR1 MNHNY and CDR2 SVGAGI (reference sequence). This CDR3 is CASSRPPGTGRNEQFF. DNA of the CDR3: TGTGCCAGCAGTCGACCCCCCGGGACAGGGAGGAATGAGCAGTTCTTC.